The 14 T cell receptor beta chains in this list originate from one sample, sequenced in a study of OX40 agonist ivuxolimab in advanced cancers. The data were produced by immunoSEQ multiplex PCR, yet TCRdb's version contains in-frame clones alone and is incomplete. Here the sample spans about 52,000 clones, roughly 93% being singletons. Sequenced here: CD4+ or CD8+ T cells sorted from blood, sampled in a trial of the OX40 agonist ivuxolimab. Receptors were obtained from an adult with an advanced solid tumor such as melanoma, head and neck, liver or kidney cancer.

The gene calls are TRBV28 and TRBJ2-7, with D perhaps TRBD2 (5 bases). V lost 7 bases and J lost 0, with 13 bases in between. Germline V lookup: CDR1 MDHEN, CDR2 SYDVKM. The CDR3 contains 14 residues. CDR3 nucleotides: TGTGCCAGCACCCTCAGCGGCTCCTCCTACGAGCAGTACTTC. It specifies CASTLSGSSYEQYF.

J is TRBJ2-7 and V is TRBV2, with D perhaps matching TRBD1 (6 bases). Germline V gene sequence: CDR1 SNHLY, CDR2 FYNNEI. This CDR3 contains 12 residues. Trimming left V 6 bases short and J 0 bases short, with 6 bases between. The DNA of the CDR3 is TGTGCCAGCAGAGGGGGCTCCTACGAGCAGTACTTC. Encoded protein: CASRGGSYEQYF.

The chain employs TRBV6-5 and TRBJ1-2; D call uncertain. Trimming took off 7 bases at V and 0 bases at J, with 15 bases between the two ends. CDR3 length equals 15 residues. Germline V gene data show CDR1 as MNHEY and CDR2 as SVGAGI. CDR3 nucleotides: TGTGCCAGCACCCCGACCCGGAAAGCTAACTATGGCTACACCTTC. Translation: CASTPTRKANYGYTF.

The V call is TRBV28, the J call TRBJ2-5, with D unresolved. The CDR3 runs to 10 residues. CDR1 and CDR2 from the germline V gene are MDHEN and SYDVKM. The V end lost 7 bases, the J end lost 3 bases, and 3 bases lay between the germline ends. This CDR3 reads CASNKETQYF. CDR3 bases: TGTGCCAGCAATAAAGAGACCCAGTACTTC.

V is TRBV11-2 and J is TRBJ2-5; possible D gene TRBD1, 5 bases. This CDR3 has 13 amino acids. In germline, CDR1 is SGHAT, CDR2 FQNNGV. V dropped 5 bases and J dropped 4 bases, with 11 bases sitting between them. Here the CDR3 reads CASSLRVAETQYF. As DNA, the CDR3 is TGTGCCAGCAGCCTCAGGGTCGCAGAGACCCAGTACTTC.

The CDR3 bases are TGTGCCAGCGGGTGGGCCAAAAACATTCAGTACTTC. This codes for CASGWAKNIQYF. The chain links TRBV7-9 to TRBJ2-4; D unresolved. The CDR3 is 12 amino acids. Germline-derived CDR1 and CDR2 are SEHNR and FQNEAQ (reference sequence). V gave up 8 bases and J gave up 1 base, with 6 bases separating them.

Only a few counts were recorded for this clone. The chain has TRBV9 and TRBJ1-3; D perhaps matches TRBD1 (6 bases). The CDR3 runs 14 residues. Germline V gene lookup returns CDR1 SGDLS and CDR2 YYNGEE. Trimming removed 3 bases from V and 8 bases from J, with 15 bases in between. The CDR3 reads CASSGEDSVDTIYF. The CDR3, as DNA: TGTGCCAGCAGCGGAGAGGACAGTGTTGACACCATATATTTT.

The chain carries TRBV7-6 and TRBJ2-2; TRBD2 agrees at 12 bases. CDR3 length: 18 residues. J lost 3 bases, V lost 5 bases, and 10 bases had no gene match. Germline V CDR1 and CDR2: SGHVS, FNYEAQ. The CDR3 sequence: CASSPRLAGVKYTGELFF. The CDR3 DNA sequence: TGTGCCAGCAGCCCCAGACTAGCGGGAGTAAAGTACACCGGGGAGCTGTTTTTT.

The chain recombines TRBV9 with TRBJ2-5; D is unclear. CDR1 and CDR2 from the germline V gene are SGDLS and YYNGEE. CDR3 length equals 15 residues. Deletions cut 0 bases from V and 5 bases from J, with 14 bases between. CDR3 loop: CASSVEGSVGETQYF. Here the CDR3 DNA reads TGTGCCAGCAGCGTAGAGGGCTCAGTAGGGGAGACCCAGTACTTC.

V gene TRBV5-6 combines with J gene TRBJ2-7, with TRBD1 as a possible D gene (6 bases). The germline gives CDR1 SGHDT, CDR2 YYEEEE. Trimming removed 3 bases at V and 6 bases at J, with 10 bases between. The CDR3 has 12 residues. In DNA form, the CDR3 reads TGTGCCAGCAGCTCGACAGGAAGCGAGCAGTACTTC. Protein sequence: CASSSTGSEQYF.

This clone was counted a few times. This rearrangement joins TRBV5-4 to TRBJ2-3, with a possible D match to TRBD1 (5 bases). V lost 3 bases, J lost 4 bases, and 21 bases lay in between. This CDR3 is built from 17 residues. Germline values: CDR1 SGHNT, CDR2 YYREEE (reference sequence). The CDR3 nucleotides are TGTGCCAGCAGCTGCTGTGGCGGCTTTGGGGCCGCAGATACGCAGTATTTT. Its translation: CASSCCGGFGAADTQYF.

This rearrangement joins TRBV2 to TRBJ1-2; 7 bases line up with TRBD1. After removal of 7 bases from V and 5 bases from J, the junction contained 10 bases not matched to a gene. This CDR3 region has 14 residues. CDR1 is SNHLY, CDR2 FYNNEI, per germline. The CDR3 reads CASTVTGPRYGYTF. The DNA for the CDR3 is TGTGCCAGCACTGTGACAGGGCCGCGGTATGGCTACACCTTC.

This clone has only one observation. The chain has TRBV11-2 and TRBJ1-1, with D unclear. CDR1 is SGHAT and CDR2 is FQNNGV in the germline V gene. V was trimmed by 1 base and J by 4 bases, leaving 7 bases between them. The CDR3 runs to 13 residues. CDR3 sequence reads: CASSLVKGTEAFF. The DNA of the CDR3 is TGTGCCAGCAGCTTAGTCAAGGGCACTGAAGCTTTCTTT.

The CDR3 coding sequence is TGTGCCAGCAGCCTTAGACCAGATACGCAGTATTTT. It translates to CASSLRPDTQYF. The chain is built from TRBV5-6 and TRBJ2-3; D is unclear. V lost 4 bases, J lost 4 bases, and 7 bases lay in between. The germline gives CDR1 SGHDT, CDR2 YYEEEE. The length of the CDR3 is 12 residues. Looking up the rest from reference TRBV5-6 and TRBJ2-3 gives the full variable domain: DAGVTQSPTHLIKTRGQQVTLRCSPKSGHDTVSWYQQALGQGPQFIFQYYEEEERQRGNFPDRFSGHQFPNYSSELNVNALLLGDSALYLCASSLRPDTQYFGPGTRLTVL.